This T cell receptor (beta chain) derives from a study of T cells in Graves' hyperthyroidism and ophthalmopathy. Comment on this clonotype: Its cognate antigen is unknown.

Study-wide results and caveats: Clonotypes that were expanded in thyroid above 0.001 mostly appeared in blood too. A model built on 13 V-J features separated ophthalmopathy from stable hyperthyroidism. Median prediction lead before ophthalmopathy onset was around seven months with the model.

Uncontrolled infection, other autoimmune disease, pregnancy or lactation barred patients from enrollment. Germline CDR1 SNHLY, CDR2 FYNNEI. V was clipped by 6 bases and J by 3 bases, with 9 bases between them. This CDR3 is built from 12 residues. Using RNA transcripts as the source, TCR beta CDR3 regions were amplified. A set of HTBI primers served as the primers for a first-round RT-PCR of the TCR CDR3. TCRdb re-analysed the multiplex PCR reads in MiXCR, keeping a single row per CDR3 protein. Of 600,000 to 700,000 distinct CDR3 sequences in the sample, about 45% were seen once. The chain has TRBV2 and TRBJ2-7, with D perhaps matching TRBD2 (5 bases). The source material was peripheral blood or thyroid tissue (not recorded which). The TCR sequence derives from an adult man with Graves' disease, either hyperthyroidism or ophthalmopathy (not recorded which). The DNA for the CDR3 is TGTGCCAGCAGCTCGGAGGTCTACGAGCAGTACTTC. Translating it yields CASSSEVYEQYF.